This T cell receptor (beta chain) derives from a study of graft-versus-host responses after intestinal transplantation. Study summary: Recipients were all induced with anti-thymocyte globulin, then given tacrolimus and steroids for roughly 3 years. Study findings and constraints: Early post-transplant declines in HvG were associated with peak levels of circulating GvH clones. High graft-versus-host to host-versus-graft T cell clonal ratios marked allografts of patients with graft-donor macrochimerism. GvH clonotypes were identified within recipient marrow, with a subset emerging first in ileum or blood.

The CDR3 spans 15 residues. Germline CDR1 reads SGHAT; CDR2 reads FQNNGV. The V gene lost 1 base and the J gene lost 2 bases, with 11 bases spanning the gap. Turning to this clone: What it recognizes is unknown.

TCRdb keeps only in-frame clones here, not all; method: immunoSEQ multiplex PCR. In the table there are more than 45,000 clones, about 93% of which are singletons. Source: PBMCs, taken 118 days after intestinal transplantation. The chain recombines TRBV11-2 with TRBJ2-5; a possible D gene is TRBD2 (7 bases). This sequence originates from a human patient who received an intestinal transplant, so some T cells may come from the graft donor. CDR3 DNA: TGTGCCAGCAGCTTAGGGAGGGGGGGTCAAGAGACCCAGTACTTC. Protein sequence: CASSLGRGGQETQYF.